This TCR beta chain was profiled in a study of blood T cell repertoires in COVID-19. It was during active infection that Seattle patients were enrolled and then longitudinally followed. Original processing notes: Reference gene primer amplification gave nucleated cell count estimates. The assay was immunoSEQ multiplex PCR, and TCRdb's table has in-frame clones only and misses some. V, J and clone size reflect that table, while D and trimming were determined from the DNA. The sample holds 100,000 to 120,000 clones, around 85% seen once. Germline V gives CDR1 PRHDT, CDR2 FYEKMQ (reference sequence). The junction had 9 bases not matched to a gene; V was cut back by 3 bases and J by 0 bases. This CDR3 contains 19 residues.

Sequencing input: peripheral blood. This rearrangement joins TRBV13 to TRBJ2-2, with 11 bases that match TRBD2. The clonotype comes from a woman aged 55-69 years with COVID-19, enrolled during active disease. CDR3 bases: TGTGCCAGCAGCTTCGCTAGCGGGGGGCTCCCCTCGAACACCGGGGAGCTGTTTTTT. This sequence encodes CASSFASGGLPSNTGELFF.